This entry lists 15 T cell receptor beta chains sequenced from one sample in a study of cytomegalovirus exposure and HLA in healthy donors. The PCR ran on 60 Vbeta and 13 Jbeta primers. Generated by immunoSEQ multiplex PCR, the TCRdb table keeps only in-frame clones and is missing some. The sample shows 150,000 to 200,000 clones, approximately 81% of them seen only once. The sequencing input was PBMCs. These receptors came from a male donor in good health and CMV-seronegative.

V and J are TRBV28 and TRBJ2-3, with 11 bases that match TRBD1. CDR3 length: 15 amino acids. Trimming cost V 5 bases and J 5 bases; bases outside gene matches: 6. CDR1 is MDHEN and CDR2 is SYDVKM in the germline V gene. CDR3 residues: CASSQWDRGIDTQYF. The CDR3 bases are TGTGCCAGCAGTCAATGGGACAGGGGGATAGATACGCAGTATTTT.

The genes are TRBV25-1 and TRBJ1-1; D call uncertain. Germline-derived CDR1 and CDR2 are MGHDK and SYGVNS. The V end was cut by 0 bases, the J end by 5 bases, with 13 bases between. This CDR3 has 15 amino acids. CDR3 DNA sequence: TGTGCCAGCAGTGAATATTCGGGAAAGGCGACTGAAGCTTTCTTT. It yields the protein CASSEYSGKATEAFF.

CDR3 loop: CASSEGTYQETQYF. CDR3 bases: TGTGCCAGCAGTGAGGGGACATACCAAGAGACCCAGTACTTC. The V gene is TRBV27, the J gene TRBJ2-5; perhaps TRBD1 as D (6 bases). Germline V gene data show CDR1 as MNHEY and CDR2 as SMNVEV (reference sequence). CDR3 size: 14 residues. Trimming took off 5 bases at V and 0 bases at J, with 10 bases between the two ends.

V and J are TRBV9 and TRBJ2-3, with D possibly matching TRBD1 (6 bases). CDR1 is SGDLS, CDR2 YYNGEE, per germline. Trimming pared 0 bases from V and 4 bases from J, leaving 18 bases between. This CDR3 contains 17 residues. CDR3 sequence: CASSVDSPGVPPDTQYF. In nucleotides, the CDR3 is TGTGCCAGCAGCGTAGACTCCCCAGGGGTCCCCCCAGATACGCAGTATTTT.

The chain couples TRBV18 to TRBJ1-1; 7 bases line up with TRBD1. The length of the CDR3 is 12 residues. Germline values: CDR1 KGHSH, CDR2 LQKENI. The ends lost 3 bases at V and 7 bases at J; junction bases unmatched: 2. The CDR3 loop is CASSPRQGEAFF. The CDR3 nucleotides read TGTGCCAGCTCACCTAGACAGGGTGAAGCTTTCTTT.

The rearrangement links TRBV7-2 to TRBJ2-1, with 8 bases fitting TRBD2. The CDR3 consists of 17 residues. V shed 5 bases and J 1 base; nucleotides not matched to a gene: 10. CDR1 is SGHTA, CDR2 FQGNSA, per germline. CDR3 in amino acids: CASSPRGAGESYNEQFF. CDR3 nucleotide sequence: TGTGCCAGCAGCCCCAGGGGAGCGGGGGAGTCCTACAATGAGCAGTTCTTC.

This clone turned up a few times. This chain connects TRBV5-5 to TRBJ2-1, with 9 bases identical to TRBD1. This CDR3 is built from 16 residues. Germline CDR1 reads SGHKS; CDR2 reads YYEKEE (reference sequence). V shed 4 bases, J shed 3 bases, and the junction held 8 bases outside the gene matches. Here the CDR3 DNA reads TGTGCCAGCAGCCCCGAACAGGGGGCTTTCTACAATGAGCAGTTCTTC. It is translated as CASSPEQGAFYNEQFF.

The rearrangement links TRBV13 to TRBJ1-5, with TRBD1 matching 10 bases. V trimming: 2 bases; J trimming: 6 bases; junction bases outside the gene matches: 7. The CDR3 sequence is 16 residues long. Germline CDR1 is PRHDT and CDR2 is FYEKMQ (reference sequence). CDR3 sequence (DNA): TGTGCCAGCAGCTTACGCCGGGACAGGGGTGGTCAGCCCCAGCATTTT. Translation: CASSLRRDRGGQPQHF.

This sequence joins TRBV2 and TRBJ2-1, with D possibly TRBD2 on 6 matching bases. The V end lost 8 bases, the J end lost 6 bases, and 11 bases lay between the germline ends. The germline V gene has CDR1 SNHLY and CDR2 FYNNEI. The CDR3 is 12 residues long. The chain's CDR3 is CASRLGGNEQFF. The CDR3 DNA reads TGTGCCAGCCGTCTCGGGGGCAATGAGCAGTTCTTC.

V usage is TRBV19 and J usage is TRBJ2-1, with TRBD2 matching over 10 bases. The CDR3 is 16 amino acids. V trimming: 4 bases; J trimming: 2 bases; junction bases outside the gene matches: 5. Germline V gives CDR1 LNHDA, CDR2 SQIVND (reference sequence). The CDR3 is CASSRKREGAYNEQFF. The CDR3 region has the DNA TGTGCCAGTAGTAGAAAGCGGGAGGGCGCCTACAATGAGCAGTTCTTC. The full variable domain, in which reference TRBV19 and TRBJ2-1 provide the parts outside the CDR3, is DGGITQSPKYLFRKEGQNVTLSCEQNLNHDAMYWYRQDPGQGLRLIYYSQIVNDFQKGDIAEGYSVSREKKESFPLTVTSAQKNPTAFYLCASSRKREGAYNEQFFGPGTRLTVL.

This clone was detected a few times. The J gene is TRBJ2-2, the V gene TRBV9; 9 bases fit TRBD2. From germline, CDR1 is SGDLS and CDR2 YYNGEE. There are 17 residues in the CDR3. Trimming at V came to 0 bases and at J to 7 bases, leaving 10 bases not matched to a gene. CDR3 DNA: TGTGCCAGCAGCGTAGATCCCCCTAGCGGGGTACTCGGGGAGCTGTTTTTT. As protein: CASSVDPPSGVLGELFF.

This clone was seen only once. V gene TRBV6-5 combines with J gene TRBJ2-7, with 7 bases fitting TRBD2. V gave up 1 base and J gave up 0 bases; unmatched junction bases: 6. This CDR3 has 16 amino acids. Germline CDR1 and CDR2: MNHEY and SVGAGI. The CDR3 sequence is CASSYYSRGSSYEQYF. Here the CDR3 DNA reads TGTGCCAGCAGTTACTATTCCCGCGGGAGCTCCTACGAGCAGTACTTC.

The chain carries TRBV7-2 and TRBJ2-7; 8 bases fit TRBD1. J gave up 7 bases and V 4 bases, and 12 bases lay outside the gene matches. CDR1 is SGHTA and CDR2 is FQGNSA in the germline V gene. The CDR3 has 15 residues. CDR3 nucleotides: TGTGCCAGCAGCTCCCCAGACAGGGGTGCTCGTGAGCAGTACTTC. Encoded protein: CASSSPDRGAREQYF.

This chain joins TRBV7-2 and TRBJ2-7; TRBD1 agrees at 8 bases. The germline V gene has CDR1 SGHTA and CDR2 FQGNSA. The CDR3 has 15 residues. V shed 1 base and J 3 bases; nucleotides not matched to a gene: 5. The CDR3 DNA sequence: TGTGCCAGCAGCTTAGGGTCGACAGGGGACTACGAGCAGTACTTC. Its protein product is CASSLGSTGDYEQYF. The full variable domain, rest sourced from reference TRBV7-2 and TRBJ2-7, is GAGVSQSPSNKVTEKGKDVELRCDPISGHTALYWYRQSLGQGLEFLIYFQGNSAPDKSGLPSDRFSAERTGGSVSTLTIQRTQQEDSAVYLCASSLGSTGDYEQYFGPGTRLTVT.

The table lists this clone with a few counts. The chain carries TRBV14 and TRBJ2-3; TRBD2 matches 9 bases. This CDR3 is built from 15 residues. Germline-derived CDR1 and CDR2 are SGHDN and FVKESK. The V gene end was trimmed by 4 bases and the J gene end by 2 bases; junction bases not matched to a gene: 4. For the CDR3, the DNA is TGTGCCAGCAGCCTTCTAGCGGGGATCACAGATACGCAGTATTTT. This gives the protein CASSLLAGITDTQYF.